The 12 T cell receptor beta chains below all came from one sample that was sequenced in a study of control samples from healthy donors and cancer patients. Clones were read by immunoSEQ multiplex PCR, and TCRdb kept only the in-frame ones, dropping some. The repertoire holds 190,000 or so clones, with 80% to 95% as singletons. Source material: blood. The receptors originated from a man in his late teens or twenties in good health.

This clone has more than one count but fewer than ten. The chain employs TRBV6-5 and TRBJ2-2, with D maybe TRBD1 (6 bases). The CDR3 is 12 residues long. CDR1 and CDR2 from the germline V gene are MNHEY and SVGAGI. V was pared by 10 bases and J by 6 bases, with 12 bases between. The CDR3 spells CATLQGSGELFF. CDR3 sequence (DNA): TGTGCCACCCTCCAGGGGTCCGGGGAGCTGTTTTTT.

This chain uses TRBV4-1 with TRBJ1-1, with 7 bases lining up with TRBD1. In germline, CDR1 is MGHRA, CDR2 YSYEKL. The trim removed 4 bases at V and 7 bases at J, leaving 6 bases unmatched. This CDR3 spans 13 amino acids. The CDR3 sequence is CASSRPGTVEAFF. In nucleotides, the CDR3 is TGCGCCAGCAGCCGTCCCGGGACAGTTGAAGCTTTCTTT.

This chain connects TRBV5-5 to TRBJ1-1, with D possibly being TRBD1 (5 bases). Germline loops: CDR1 SGHKS, CDR2 YYEKEE (reference sequence). V was pared by 4 bases and J by 5 bases, with 18 bases between. The CDR3 length is 15 residues. Here the CDR3 reads CASSRKGLGETEAFF. In DNA form, the CDR3 reads TGTGCCAGCAGCAGAAAGGGGTTAGGGGAGACTGAAGCTTTCTTT.

The chain carries TRBV19 and TRBJ1-5; D is unclear. CDR1 is LNHDA, CDR2 SQIVND, per germline (reference sequence). The CDR3 is 14 residues long. V was cut by 6 bases and J by 4 bases, with 13 bases left in between. The CDR3 DNA reads as TGTGCCAGTAGCGATGGCGGAAGTAATCAGCCCCAGCATTTT. It translates to CASSDGGSNQPQHF.

With respect to this clone: A read error is likely, as this CDR3 ends without the conserved phenylalanine or tryptophan. Because the CDR3's place on the DNA is in doubt, the DNA is left out and the CDR3 is given as listed by TCRdb. The V call is TRBV10-1, the J call TRBJ1-3. The CDR3 is 8 residues long, counting both termini. Germline lookup yields CDR1 WNHNN and CDR2 SYGVQD (reference sequence). This chain's CDR3 is CANRPRRD.

V usage is TRBV30 and J usage is TRBJ2-2; D may be TRBD2 (5 bases). Germline V CDR1 and CDR2: GTSNPN, SVGIG (reference sequence). The CDR3 length is 14 residues. Trimming took off 5 bases at V and 5 bases at J, with 15 bases between the two ends. CDR3 amino acids: CAWGRRDRTGELFF. The DNA of the CDR3 is TGTGCCTGGGGTAGACGGGATAGAACCGGGGAGCTGTTTTTT.

This CDR3 is CASSRDRETNSPLHF. The CDR3 DNA is TGTGCCAGCAGCCGGGACAGAGAAACAAATTCACCCCTCCACTTT. The V and J genes are TRBV6-5 and TRBJ1-6, with TRBD1 matching over 7 bases. V gave up 6 bases and J gave up 7 bases; unmatched junction bases: 9. From germline, CDR1 is MNHEY and CDR2 SVGAGI. The CDR3 runs to 15 residues.

V and J are TRBV18 and TRBJ2-5; 8 nucleotides line up with TRBD1. V shed 0 bases and J 3 bases; nucleotides not matched to a gene: 0. The CDR3 loop spans 14 amino acids. Looked up from germline, CDR1 is KGHSH and CDR2 is LQKENI. The CDR3 here is CASSPPTGEETQYF. CDR3 in DNA: TGTGCCAGCTCACCACCGACAGGGGAAGAGACCCAGTACTTC.

This chain joins TRBV5-1 and TRBJ2-5; the match to TRBD2 covers 10 bases. Germline V gene data show CDR1 as SGHRS and CDR2 as YFSETQ. V lost 1 base, J lost 0 bases, and 6 bases stayed unmatched. The CDR3 is 17 residues long. CDR3 sequence reads: CASSLKLAGTHQETQYF. CDR3 sequence (DNA): TGCGCCAGCAGCTTGAAACTAGCGGGGACACACCAAGAGACCCAGTACTTC.

The J gene is TRBJ1-1, the V gene TRBV5-1, with D maybe TRBD1 (5 bases). Germline V gives CDR1 SGHRS, CDR2 YFSETQ. V dropped 4 bases and J dropped 0 bases, with 13 bases sitting between them. The CDR3 extends over 15 amino acids. The CDR3: CASSESAGMNTEAFF. The CDR3 coding sequence is TGCGCCAGCAGCGAATCGGCAGGGATGAACACTGAAGCTTTCTTT.

In the case of this clone: The identical CDR3 is also encoded by other nucleotide sequences in the sample. The rearrangement uses TRBV18 and TRBJ1-1; TRBD1 might be the D (6 bases). CDR3 length: 15 residues. From germline, CDR1 is KGHSH and CDR2 LQKENI. Trimming left V 0 bases short and J 3 bases short, with 11 bases between. CDR3 loop: CASSPPRGLDTEAFF. Here the CDR3 DNA reads TGTGCCAGCTCACCACCGAGGGGGTTAGACACTGAAGCTTTCTTT.

The V call is TRBV5-1, the J call TRBJ2-3; TRBD2 matches 8 bases. The junction had 12 bases not matched to a gene; V was cut back by 4 bases and J by 2 bases. The CDR3 consists of 17 residues. Germline V CDR1 and CDR2: SGHRS, YFSETQ. CDR3 DNA: TGCGCCAGCAGCCTCCTGCCGGGACTAGTTTTCACAGATACGCAGTATTTT. It yields the protein CASSLLPGLVFTDTQYF.